One sample yielded the 26 T cell receptor beta chains listed below, sequenced in a study of T cell repertoires in cytomegalovirus infection (dated by TCRdb to the late 2010s). The sequencing machine was an Illumina HiSeq 1500. TCRdb handled the public reads itself, with Q25 trimming in fastp and clone calling in MiXCR, and kept productive beta chains. When rows share a CDR3 protein, they turn into one entry using the most common DNA and genes. In this sample the table shows approximately 190,000 distinct CDR3 sequences, more than 9% of which occur a single time. Roughly 4.8% of the sample is held by the ten biggest clonotypes. The specimen sequenced was PBMCs. The receptors stem from a human donor in good health (CMV status not recorded). Some clones in this sample may be carry-over from other donors' samples.

This clonotype has at least ten counts. The chain couples TRBV19 to TRBJ2-7; possible D gene TRBD2, 5 bases. The CDR3 loop spans 13 amino acids. V was shortened by 5 bases and J by 3 bases, with 11 bases between the two germline ends. The germline V gene encodes CDR1 LNHDA and CDR2 SQIVND (reference sequence). The CDR3 coding sequence is TGTGCCAGTAGTTTCGCCGGGAACTACGAGCAGTACTTC. This gives the protein CASSFAGNYEQYF.

This clonotype was recorded a few times. The gene calls are TRBV10-3 and TRBJ1-6; D gene unclear. Germline V gene sequence: CDR1 ENHRY, CDR2 SYGVKD. V was trimmed by 0 bases and J by 7 bases, leaving 13 bases between them. The CDR3 spans 16 residues. CDR3 protein: CAISESPGVVNSPLHF. The CDR3 DNA follows: TGTGCCATCAGTGAGTCGCCGGGTGTCGTGAATTCACCCCTCCACTTT.

This clonotype was seen many times. The chain recombines TRBV7-2 with TRBJ1-1, with 7 nucleotides matching TRBD1. The germline gives CDR1 SGHTA, CDR2 FQGNSA. The V segment lost 1 base and the J segment 5 bases; nucleotides outside the gene matches: 1. The CDR3 contains 13 residues. The CDR3 reads CASSLVQGTEAFF. For the CDR3, the DNA is TGTGCCAGCAGCTTAGTACAGGGGACTGAAGCTTTCTTT.

This clonotype was counted at least ten times. The rearrangement joins TRBV7-8 to TRBJ1-1; 9 positions agree with TRBD1. This CDR3 spans 15 amino acids. CDR1 and CDR2 from the germline V gene are SGHVS and FQNEAQ. Losses at the gene ends were 5 bases for V and 6 bases for J; bases not matched to a gene: 10. The chain's CDR3 is CASSVRTGVFSEAFF. The CDR3 DNA is TGTGCCAGCAGCGTGAGGACAGGGGTTTTCTCTGAAGCTTTCTTT.

This clonotype came up many times. The V call is TRBV7-2, the J call TRBJ2-3; 13 bases fit TRBD2. This CDR3 contains 15 residues. After removal of 6 bases from V and 4 bases from J, the junction contained 4 bases not matched to a gene. Germline CDR1 SGHTA, CDR2 FQGNSA. DNA of the CDR3: TGTGCCAGCAGTACCGGGACTAGCGGGGCAGATACGCAGTATTTT. Translation gives CASSTGTSGADTQYF.

The V call is TRBV5-1, the J call TRBJ1-2; tentatively, D is TRBD1 (5 bases). V shed 0 bases and J shed 4 bases, with 10 bases lying between them. The length of the CDR3 is 14 residues. CDR1 and CDR2 (germline): SGHRS, YFSETQ. CDR3 DNA sequence: TGCGCCAGCAGCTTGGCCCAGACAGCCTATGGCTACACCTTC. Protein product: CASSLAQTAYGYTF.

This chain connects TRBV6-2 or TRBV6-3 to TRBJ2-5; TRBD1 agrees at 7 bases. Germline V lookup: CDR1 MNHEY, CDR2 SVGEGT. This CDR3 is 12 amino acids long. Trimming at V came to 10 bases and at J to 2 bases, leaving 4 bases not matched to a gene. CDR3 amino acids: CAITDRQETQYF. CDR3 sequence (DNA): TGTGCCATCACGGACAGGCAAGAGACCCAGTACTTC.

This clonotype was recorded many times. The chain is built from TRBV12-3 or TRBV12-4 and TRBJ2-3, with a tentative D call TRBD2 (6 bases). The CDR3 sequence is 14 residues long. With 6 bases removed from V and 4 bases from J, the gap between germline ends came to 14 bases. This CDR3 is CASRTGTSADTQYF. For the CDR3, the DNA is TGTGCCAGCAGAACTGGGACTTCGGCAGATACGCAGTATTTT.

This clonotype appeared many times. This rearrangement joins TRBV7-9 to TRBJ1-2; D is possibly TRBD1 (5 bases). The CDR3 has 12 amino acids. The germline V gene has CDR1 SEHNR and CDR2 FQNEAQ (reference sequence). Trimming took 5 bases from V and 7 from J, leaving 11 bases between them. The CDR3 DNA follows: TGTGCCAGCAGCGCGGGGGTAGGTGGCTACACCTTC. This sequence encodes CASSAGVGGYTF.

This clonotype was seen at least ten times. The rearrangement links TRBV7-2 to TRBJ2-2, with D possibly called TRBD1 or TRBD2 (7 bases each). Trimming removed 2 bases at V and 6 bases at J, with 16 bases between. This CDR3 spans 16 amino acids. Per the germline V gene, CDR1 is SGHTA and CDR2 is FQGNSA. The CDR3 coding sequence is TGTGCCAGCAGCTTAACCCCCAGGGGGGGGGCCGGGGAGCTGTTTTTT. Residues: CASSLTPRGGAGELFF.

A word on this clonotype: A much larger clone is a single base away; this may be a read error. J is TRBJ2-5 and V is TRBV6-2 or TRBV6-3; D gene ambiguous. Germline loops: CDR1 MNHEY, CDR2 SVGEGT. The CDR3 has 14 amino acids. Deletions cut 5 bases from V and 0 bases from J, with 10 bases between. The CDR3, as DNA: TGTGCCAGCAGTCACCTCGGGTACCAAGAGACCCAGTACTTC. Protein: CASSHLGYQETQYF.

The J gene is TRBJ2-7, the V gene TRBV7-9; no definite D call. The CDR3 has 14 amino acids. Germline lookup yields CDR1 SEHNR and CDR2 FQNEAQ (reference sequence). V was cut by 5 bases and J by 13 bases, with 24 bases left in between. CDR3 nucleotides: TGTGCCAGCAGCCGATTAAACAGTTTCCCTTTGACTTACTTC. Its protein is CASSRLNSFPLTYF.

This clonotype showed up just a few times. The gene calls are TRBV19 and TRBJ1-4; TRBD1 might be the D (6 bases). The CDR3 loop spans 14 amino acids. CDR1 and CDR2 from the germline V gene are LNHDA and SQIVND (reference sequence). With 9 bases removed from V and 5 bases from J, the gap between germline ends came to 16 bases. The CDR3 DNA is TGTGCCAGCGAGGGGGGACAAAGGAATGAAAAACTGTTTTTT. Translated, it gives CASEGGQRNEKLFF.

The chain combines TRBV20-1 with TRBJ2-7; D might be TRBD1 or TRBD2, each matching 5 bases. The germline V gene encodes CDR1 DFQATT and CDR2 SNEGSKA (reference sequence). V lost 1 base to trimming and J lost 2 bases, with 24 bases between them. This CDR3 contains 18 residues. The CDR3 DNA reads as TGCAGTGCTAGAGGTTGGGGCGACCGGGACGTGAAGACCTACGAGCAGTACTTC. It translates to CSARGWGDRDVKTYEQYF.

This clonotype was detected many times. The V and J genes are TRBV5-1 and TRBJ1-1; maybe TRBD1 (5 bases). The germline V gene encodes CDR1 SGHRS and CDR2 YFSETQ. The CDR3 is 13 residues long. Trimming took off 0 bases at V and 5 bases at J, with 8 bases between the two ends. In DNA, the CDR3 is TGCGCCAGCAGCTTGGTGGGGGAAACTGAAGCTTTCTTT. Translation gives CASSLVGETEAFF.

This clonotype showed up just a few times. This chain joins TRBV7-2 and TRBJ2-5; a weak D match, TRBD2 (5 bases). The CDR3 has 15 amino acids. Looked up from germline, CDR1 is SGHTA and CDR2 is FQGNSA. V lost 3 bases and J lost 4, with 15 bases in between. The CDR3 loop is CASSFEGGSRETQYF. The CDR3 coding sequence is TGTGCCAGCAGCTTTGAGGGCGGCTCACGAGAGACCCAGTACTTC.

The chain is built from TRBV3-1 and TRBJ2-5; TRBD1 matches 7 bases. Germline loops: CDR1 LGHDT, CDR2 YNNKEL (reference sequence). The CDR3 runs 16 residues. V lost 5 bases to trimming and J lost 1 base; unmatched junction nucleotides: 10. CDR3 region: CASSDSRDSLQETQYF. The CDR3 nucleotides are TGTGCCAGCAGCGACTCACGGGACAGCCTCCAAGAGACCCAGTACTTC.

The rearrangement joins TRBV29-1 to TRBJ2-1; D possibly uses TRBD1 or TRBD2 (5 bases each). CDR1 is SQVTM and CDR2 is ANQGSEA in the germline V gene. V shed 3 bases and J shed 9 bases, with 12 bases lying between them. The CDR3 is 12 amino acids. CDR3 sequence reads: CSVDGALGEQFF. For the CDR3, the DNA is TGCAGCGTTGACGGGGCACTGGGTGAGCAGTTCTTC.

This sequence joins TRBV11-2 and TRBJ2-7; no definite D call. Looked up from germline, CDR1 is SGHAT and CDR2 is FQNNGV. Deletions cut 4 bases from V and 3 bases from J, with 7 bases between. The CDR3 covers 12 residues. This chain's CDR3 is CASSWSVYEQYF. CDR3 DNA sequence: TGTGCCAGCAGCTGGTCAGTCTACGAGCAGTACTTC.

A few counts support this clonotype. This chain joins TRBV12-3 or TRBV12-4 and TRBJ2-7, with a possible D match to TRBD1 (5 bases). Trimming left V 2 bases short and J 5 bases short, with 13 bases between. The CDR3 contains 14 residues. The chain's CDR3 is CASSLTGYGNEQYF. The CDR3 DNA follows: TGTGCCAGCAGTTTAACAGGCTATGGGAACGAGCAGTACTTC.

Ten or more counts support this clonotype. V is TRBV20-1 and J is TRBJ2-5; 10 bases map to TRBD1. This CDR3 comprises 17 residues. Germline assignment: CDR1 DFQATT and CDR2 SNEGSKA (reference sequence). After removal of 5 bases from V and 1 base from J, the junction contained 13 bases not matched to a gene. In DNA, the CDR3 is TGCAGTGCTTTCCGGGACAGGGGACCGGGCCCCCAAGAGACCCAGTACTTC. Encoded protein: CSAFRDRGPGPQETQYF.

The chain uses TRBV6-5 and TRBJ1-5, with TRBD1 matching 7 bases. CDR1 MNHEY and CDR2 SVGAGI come from the germline V gene. The CDR3 sequence is 14 residues long. V shed 6 bases and J 0 bases; nucleotides not matched to a gene: 2. The CDR3 coding sequence is TGTGCCAGCAGACAGGGGCATAGCAATCAGCCCCAGCATTTT. It specifies CASRQGHSNQPQHF.

As concerns this clonotype: Lacking the conserved final phenylalanine or tryptophan, this CDR3 likely reflects a read error. The chain has TRBV7-2 and TRBJ2-3, with 10 bases identical to TRBD2. The CDR3 is 15 amino acids. Germline V gives CDR1 SGHTA, CDR2 FQGNSA. V lost 2 bases, J lost 6 bases, and 5 bases stayed unmatched. This CDR3 is CASSLLAGVSDTQYL. In nucleotides, the CDR3 is TGTGCCAGCAGCTTACTAGCGGGAGTTTCCGATACGCAGTATTTA.

This clonotype was observed at least ten times. The chain combines TRBV4-2 with TRBJ1-2; D may be TRBD1 (6 bases). Trimming pared 0 bases from V and 4 bases from J, leaving 12 bases between. Germline V gene data show CDR1 as LGHNA and CDR2 as YNFKEQ. This CDR3 comprises 15 residues. In nucleotides, the CDR3 is TGTGCCAGCAGCCAAGAGCGGGGGGGCTTCTATGGCTACACCTTC. Residues: CASSQERGGFYGYTF.

The sample holds many counts of this clonotype. The chain is built from TRBV6-1 and TRBJ1-5; possibly TRBD1 for D (6 bases). V was cut by 3 bases and J by 4 bases, with 10 bases left in between. In germline, CDR1 is MNHNS, CDR2 SASEGT. This CDR3 is built from 14 residues. The CDR3 loop is CASSETGANQPQHF. The CDR3 DNA sequence: TGTGCCAGCAGTGAGACAGGAGCTAATCAGCCCCAGCATTTT.

This clonotype was found many times. The chain recombines TRBV12-3 or TRBV12-4 with TRBJ1-6; TRBD1 matches at 7 bases. This CDR3 has 15 amino acids. J was trimmed by 6 bases and V by 2 bases; bases with no gene match: 4. CDR3 bases: TGTGCCAGCAGTTTAAGACAGGGCAGTAATTCACCCCTCCACTTT. Translated: CASSLRQGSNSPLHF.